This T cell receptor beta chain was found in a study of blood T cell repertoires in COVID-19. Comment on this clone: The DNA is omitted, as the CDR3 cannot be located on it reliably, and the CDR3 follows TCRdb's listing.

The CDR3 is 15 residues long, counting both termini. Per the germline V gene, CDR1 is SNHLY and CDR2 is FYNNEI. Here immunoSEQ multiplex PCR was the method, and the copy in TCRdb shows in-frame clones only, minus some. The sample contains about 320,000 clones, about 91% of which appear only once. The clonotype originates from a woman aged 25 to 39 with COVID-19, enrolled during active disease. Material for sequencing was peripheral blood. The chain carries TRBV2 and TRBJ1-2. The CDR3 here is CASILGDSWQQGYTF.